Listed below are T cell receptor beta chains from one sample, sequenced in a study of T cell repertoires in cytomegalovirus infection. TCRdb analysed the reads with MiXCR anew, one entry per CDR3 protein. This sample has approximately 490,000 distinct CDR3 sequences, with roughly 10% found just once. What was sequenced was PBMCs. The receptor source for this set is a human donor in good health (CMV status not recorded). Some clones in this sample may be carry-over from other donors' samples. CDR3s include the opening cysteine and the closing phenylalanine or tryptophan. A D gene is named only where the DNA matches it firmly. Some rows have no size entry. The others give once, few or many, or a class for an expanded clone.

abundance: many
d_gene: -
v_gene: TRBV12-3/TRBV12-4
j_gene: TRBJ2-1
CDR3nt: TGTGCCAGCAGCTTTAGCGTCTACAATGAGCAGTTCTTC
CDR3aa: CASSFSVYNEQFF

abundance: many
d_gene: TRBD1
v_gene: TRBV12-3/TRBV12-4
j_gene: TRBJ1-2
CDR3nt: TGTGCCAGCAGTTTCGACAGGGGTTATGGCTACACCTTC
CDR3aa: CASSFDRGYGYTF

abundance: many
d_gene: TRBD1
v_gene: TRBV6-1
j_gene: TRBJ1-1
CDR3nt: TGTGCCAGCAGTGCAAGACAGGGCCCTGAAGCTTTCTTT
CDR3aa: CASSARQGPEAFF

abundance: many
d_gene: TRBD1
v_gene: TRBV27
j_gene: TRBJ1-1
CDR3nt: TGTGCCAGCTGCCACAGGGGGCGTTTGTATGAAGCTTTCTTT
CDR3aa: CASCHRGRLYEAFF

abundance: -
d_gene: TRBD1
v_gene: TRBV5-5
j_gene: TRBJ1-1
CDR3nt: TGTGCCAGCAGCCCTATACAGGGGGGATCGAACACTGAAGCTTTCTTT
CDR3aa: CASSPIQGGSNTEAFF

abundance: many
d_gene: TRBD1
v_gene: TRBV7-9
j_gene: TRBJ1-6
CDR3nt: TGTGCCAGCATCTCCACAGGGGGAGACTCACCCCTCCACTTT
CDR3aa: CASISTGGDSPLHF

abundance: -
d_gene: TRBD2
v_gene: TRBV10-3
j_gene: TRBJ2-3
CDR3nt: TGTGCCATCACCGGGACTAGCGGGGGACTAGATACGCAGTATTTT
CDR3aa: CAITGTSGGLDTQYF

abundance: many
d_gene: -
v_gene: TRBV11-2
j_gene: TRBJ2-1
CDR3nt: TGTGCCAGCAGCTTAGCTTCCGGGGGGCACTACAATGAGCAGTTCTTC
CDR3aa: CASSLASGGHYNEQFF

abundance: many
d_gene: TRBD1
v_gene: TRBV6-5
j_gene: TRBJ1-2
CDR3nt: TGTGCCAGCGGCCGGACAGGGAGAGACTATGGCTACACCTTC
CDR3aa: CASGRTGRDYGYTF

abundance: few
d_gene: -
v_gene: TRBV5-4
j_gene: TRBJ2-7
CDR3nt: TGTGCCAGCAGCACAGACAGGGAGCAGTACTTC
CDR3aa: CASSTDREQYF

abundance: few
d_gene: -
v_gene: TRBV20-1
j_gene: TRBJ2-3
CDR3nt: TGCAGTGCCCCTCAGGCAGATACGCAGTATTTT
CDR3aa: CSAPQADTQYF

abundance: many
d_gene: -
v_gene: TRBV12-3/TRBV12-4
j_gene: TRBJ1-4
CDR3nt: TGTGCCAGCAGTCCCCCCGGATTAGGTGAAAAACTGTTTTTT
CDR3aa: CASSPPGLGEKLFF

abundance: few
d_gene: -
v_gene: TRBV19
j_gene: TRBJ2-7
CDR3nt: TGTGCCAGTAGCCCAAGTGAGGCCTCCTACGAGCAGTACTTC
CDR3aa: CASSPSEASYEQYF

abundance: many
d_gene: TRBD1
v_gene: TRBV2
j_gene: TRBJ2-3
CDR3nt: TGTGCCAGCAGAGGACAGGGTGATACGCAGTATTTT
CDR3aa: CASRGQGDTQYF

abundance: -
d_gene: TRBD1
v_gene: TRBV20-1
j_gene: TRBJ2-5
CDR3nt: TGCAGTGCTGGACAGGGGGCGGAAGAGACCCAGTACTTC
CDR3aa: CSAGQGAEETQYF

abundance: many
d_gene: TRBD1
v_gene: TRBV5-4
j_gene: TRBJ2-7
CDR3nt: TGTGCCAGCAGACCGGGACAGGGGATCTACGAGCAGTACTTC
CDR3aa: CASRPGQGIYEQYF

abundance: many
d_gene: -
v_gene: TRBV7-8
j_gene: TRBJ1-2
CDR3nt: TGTGCCAGCAGCTCACCGGCGGGTGGGGGCTACACCTTC
CDR3aa: CASSSPAGGGYTF

abundance: many
d_gene: -
v_gene: TRBV6-1
j_gene: TRBJ2-1
CDR3nt: TGTGCCAGCAGTGTTATCGGGGTGGGTGAGCAGTTCTTC
CDR3aa: CASSVIGVGEQFF

abundance: many
d_gene: TRBD2
v_gene: TRBV6-5
j_gene: TRBJ2-3
CDR3nt: TGTGCCAGCAAACTTTCCCGGACTAGCGGCACAGATACGCAGTATTTT
CDR3aa: CASKLSRTSGTDTQYF

abundance: many
d_gene: TRBD1
v_gene: TRBV5-8
j_gene: TRBJ2-6
CDR3nt: TGTGCCAGCAGTCGACAGGGGAAAATCTCTGGGGCCAACGTCCTGACTTTC
CDR3aa: CASSRQGKISGANVLTF

abundance: many
d_gene: TRBD1
v_gene: TRBV4-2
j_gene: TRBJ1-1
CDR3nt: TGTGCCAGCAGCCAAGGACAGGGTCTCACTGAAGCTTTCTTT
CDR3aa: CASSQGQGLTEAFF

abundance: many
d_gene: TRBD2
v_gene: TRBV11-2
j_gene: TRBJ2-5
CDR3nt: TGTGCCAGCAGCCCGGGCGCTAGCGGGGGCCGAGGAGAGACCCAGTACTTC
CDR3aa: CASSPGASGGRGETQYF

abundance: many
d_gene: -
v_gene: TRBV10-3
j_gene: TRBJ1-3
CDR3nt: TGTGCCATCAGTGACAAGGGGCAGGGTGGCGGAAACACCATATATTTT
CDR3aa: CAISDKGQGGGNTIYF

abundance: few
d_gene: TRBD1
v_gene: TRBV6-6
j_gene: TRBJ1-2
CDR3nt: TGTGCCACCAGAGGTTTACTGGACAGGGAAAAGAACTATGGCTACACCTTC
CDR3aa: CATRGLLDREKNYGYTF

abundance: few
d_gene: TRBD1
v_gene: TRBV2
j_gene: TRBJ1-6
CDR3nt: TGTGCCACCCCTGGGGGACAGGGAGGTTCACCCCTCCACTTT
CDR3aa: CATPGGQGGSPLHF

abundance: -
d_gene: -
v_gene: TRBV19
j_gene: TRBJ1-1
CDR3nt: TGTGCCAGTAGTACCACGGGAGGTGGGAACACTGAAGCTTTCTTT
CDR3aa: CASSTTGGGNTEAFF

abundance: many
d_gene: -
v_gene: TRBV7-6
j_gene: TRBJ2-2
CDR3nt: TGTGCCAGCAGCCTTAATCGACCAGGGGTTGACACCGGGGAGCTGTTTTTT
CDR3aa: CASSLNRPGVDTGELFF

abundance: many
d_gene: TRBD2
v_gene: TRBV20-1
j_gene: TRBJ2-5
CDR3nt: TGCAGTGCTAGAGATGTCGCGGGAGCAGAGACCCAGTACTTC
CDR3aa: CSARDVAGAETQYF

abundance: -
d_gene: TRBD1
v_gene: TRBV19
j_gene: TRBJ1-2
CDR3nt: TGTGCCAGTAGTATAGCTCCGGGACAGGATGGCTACACCTTC
CDR3aa: CASSIAPGQDGYTF

abundance: many
d_gene: -
v_gene: TRBV7-2
j_gene: TRBJ2-5
CDR3nt: TGTGCCAGCAGCTTAATTCCGGAGACCCAGTACTTC
CDR3aa: CASSLIPETQYF

abundance: many
d_gene: -
v_gene: TRBV29-1
j_gene: TRBJ1-1
CDR3nt: TGCAGCGCCAGGATCGCAGACGGGATGAACACTGAAGCTTTCTTT
CDR3aa: CSARIADGMNTEAFF

abundance: -
d_gene: -
v_gene: TRBV18
j_gene: TRBJ2-1
CDR3nt: TGTGCCAGCTCAACTCTCAATGAGCAGTTCTTC
CDR3aa: CASSTLNEQFF

abundance: many
d_gene: TRBD2
v_gene: TRBV9
j_gene: TRBJ2-1
CDR3nt: TGTGCCAGCAGCCGCGATGGGGGGGACGACAATGAGCAGTTCTTC
CDR3aa: CASSRDGGDDNEQFF

abundance: -
d_gene: -
v_gene: TRBV28
j_gene: TRBJ2-2
CDR3nt: TGTGCCAGCAAGAGAGATCAGGGTACCGGGGAGCTGTTTTTT
CDR3aa: CASKRDQGTGELFF

abundance: few
d_gene: -
v_gene: TRBV7-4
j_gene: TRBJ2-1
CDR3nt: TGTGCCAGCAGCTTGAACGGGTTCCCATACAATGAGCAGTTCTTC
CDR3aa: CASSLNGFPYNEQFF

abundance: many
d_gene: TRBD1
v_gene: TRBV7-8
j_gene: TRBJ2-7
CDR3nt: TGTGCCAGCAGTCCCCCGACAGGGTCCTACGAGCAGTACTTC
CDR3aa: CASSPPTGSYEQYF

abundance: many
d_gene: -
v_gene: TRBV28
j_gene: TRBJ1-1
CDR3nt: TGTGCCAGCAGTTTAAGCCAGGGTTACACTGAAGCTTTCTTT
CDR3aa: CASSLSQGYTEAFF

abundance: many
d_gene: TRBD2
v_gene: TRBV5-1
j_gene: TRBJ2-7
CDR3nt: TGCGCCAGCAGCTTGGCCAAGGGACTAGCGGGAGCGCAGTACTTC
CDR3aa: CASSLAKGLAGAQYF

abundance: many
d_gene: -
v_gene: TRBV5-1
j_gene: TRBJ2-4
CDR3nt: TGCGCCAGCAGCTTGGCCGAGGTTTCCAAAAACATTCAGTACTTC
CDR3aa: CASSLAEVSKNIQYF

abundance: many
d_gene: -
v_gene: TRBV27
j_gene: TRBJ1-1
CDR3nt: TGTGCCAGCACCCCGAATCCCATGAACACTGAAGCTTTCTTT
CDR3aa: CASTPNPMNTEAFF

abundance: once
d_gene: -
v_gene: TRBV9
j_gene: TRBJ1-2
CDR3nt: TGTGCCAGCAGCGCCAGTGGGGGACCTAACTATGGCTACACCTTC
CDR3aa: CASSASGGPNYGYTF

abundance: many
d_gene: TRBD2
v_gene: TRBV20-1
j_gene: TRBJ2-3
CDR3nt: TGCAGTGCTAGATCAACACTAGCGGGCGGGCCAGATACGCAGTATTTT
CDR3aa: CSARSTLAGGPDTQYF

abundance: many
d_gene: -
v_gene: TRBV18
j_gene: TRBJ1-5
CDR3nt: TGTGCCAGCTCACCATCCGACCAAAGTCAGCCCCAGCATTTT
CDR3aa: CASSPSDQSQPQHF

abundance: many
d_gene: TRBD1
v_gene: TRBV28
j_gene: TRBJ2-7
CDR3nt: TGTGCCAGCAGTTCCGCTGGGACAGGGACGAACGAGCAGTACTTC
CDR3aa: CASSSAGTGTNEQYF

abundance: many
d_gene: -
v_gene: TRBV6-1
j_gene: TRBJ1-5
CDR3nt: TGTGCCAGCAGTGAAACGGAGTATAGCAATCAGCCCCAGCATTTT
CDR3aa: CASSETEYSNQPQHF

abundance: -
d_gene: -
v_gene: TRBV28
j_gene: TRBJ1-2
CDR3nt: TGTGCCAGCAGTTCATCGGGGAACTACACCTTC
CDR3aa: CASSSSGNYTF

abundance: many
d_gene: TRBD2
v_gene: TRBV5-1
j_gene: TRBJ2-5
CDR3nt: TGCGCCAGCAGCACAAGGCCCCCAGCGGGAGGGCGGTACTTC
CDR3aa: CASSTRPPAGGRYF

abundance: -
d_gene: -
v_gene: TRBV23-1
j_gene: TRBJ1-2
CDR3nt: TGCGCCAGCAGTCACTCCGGGCCAAACTATGGCTACACCTTC
CDR3aa: CASSHSGPNYGYTF

abundance: many
d_gene: -
v_gene: TRBV5-6
j_gene: TRBJ1-2
CDR3nt: TGTGCCAGCAGCTTGATGCGACAGTTCTATGGCTACACCTTC
CDR3aa: CASSLMRQFYGYTF

abundance: many
d_gene: -
v_gene: TRBV20-1
j_gene: TRBJ1-4
CDR3nt: TGCAGTGCTGCCCTCCTCCAGGCAACTAATGAAAAACTGTTTTTT
CDR3aa: CSAALLQATNEKLFF

abundance: -
d_gene: TRBD1
v_gene: TRBV29-1
j_gene: TRBJ1-2
CDR3nt: TGCAGCGCCGGACAGGGGGCGCAGAACTATGGCTACACCTTC
CDR3aa: CSAGQGAQNYGYTF

abundance: many
d_gene: -
v_gene: TRBV27
j_gene: TRBJ1-5
CDR3nt: TGTGCCAGCGCTTTGCATAGCAATCAGCCCCAGCATTTT
CDR3aa: CASALHSNQPQHF

abundance: many
d_gene: -
v_gene: TRBV7-2
j_gene: TRBJ1-4
CDR3nt: TGTGCCAGCAGCTTCGAGACAGCTAATGAAAAACTGTTTTTT
CDR3aa: CASSFETANEKLFF

abundance: -
d_gene: -
v_gene: TRBV3-1
j_gene: TRBJ1-5
CDR3nt: TGTGCCAGCAGCCCAGCCCAGGATCAGCCCCAGCATTTT
CDR3aa: CASSPAQDQPQHF

abundance: many
d_gene: -
v_gene: TRBV5-1
j_gene: TRBJ2-7
CDR3nt: TGCGCCAGCAGCTTGGCCGTGGGACTCCTCTACGAGCAGTACTTC
CDR3aa: CASSLAVGLLYEQYF

abundance: -
d_gene: TRBD2
v_gene: TRBV20-1
j_gene: TRBJ2-5
CDR3nt: TGCAGTGCCCTTAGCGGGGGTAACCAAGAGACCCAGTACTTC
CDR3aa: CSALSGGNQETQYF

abundance: many
d_gene: -
v_gene: TRBV20-1
j_gene: TRBJ1-5
CDR3nt: TGCAGTGCTAGCGACCGGGACATTTCTTATCAGCCCCAGCATTTT
CDR3aa: CSASDRDISYQPQHF

abundance: many
d_gene: -
v_gene: TRBV20-1
j_gene: TRBJ2-1
CDR3nt: TGCAGTGCAAAAGGCCAGCGGGCTAGCTCCTACAATGAGCAGTTCTTC
CDR3aa: CSAKGQRASSYNEQFF

abundance: many
d_gene: TRBD2
v_gene: TRBV4-1
j_gene: TRBJ2-1
CDR3nt: TGCGCCAGCAGCCAAGCCAGCGGGGGTCTCAATGAGCAGTTCTTC
CDR3aa: CASSQASGGLNEQFF